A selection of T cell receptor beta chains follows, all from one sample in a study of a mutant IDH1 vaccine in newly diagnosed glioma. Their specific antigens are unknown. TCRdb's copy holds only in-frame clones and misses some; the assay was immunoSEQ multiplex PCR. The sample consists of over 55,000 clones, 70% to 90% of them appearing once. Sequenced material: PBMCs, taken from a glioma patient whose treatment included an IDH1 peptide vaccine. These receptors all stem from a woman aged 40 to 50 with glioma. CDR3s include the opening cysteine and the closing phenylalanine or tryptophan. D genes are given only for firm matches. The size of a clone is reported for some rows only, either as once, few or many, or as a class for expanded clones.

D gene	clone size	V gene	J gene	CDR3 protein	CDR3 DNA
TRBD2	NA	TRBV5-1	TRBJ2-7	CASSNSGGESEQYF	TGCGCCAGCAGTAATTCGGGAGGGGAGAGCGAGCAGTACTTC
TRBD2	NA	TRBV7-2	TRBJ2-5	CASSLGSGGIETQYF	TGTGCCAGCAGCTTAGGTAGCGGGGGAATAGAGACCCAGTACTTC
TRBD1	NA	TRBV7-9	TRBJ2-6	CASSLSGQGALGANVLTF	TGTGCCAGCAGCTTATCCGGACAGGGGGCATTGGGGGCCAACGTCCTGACTTTC
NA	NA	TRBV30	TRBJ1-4	CAWSVLFMRGGGEKLFF	TGTGCCTGGAGTGTACTTTTTATGAGGGGAGGAGGTGAAAAACTGTTTTTT
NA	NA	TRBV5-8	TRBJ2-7	CASSLVRRWGEQYF	TGTGCCAGCAGCTTGGTTCGCCGGTGGGGCGAGCAGTACTTC
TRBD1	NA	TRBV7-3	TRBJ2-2	CASSATGGGTGELFF	TGTGCCAGCAGCGCGACAGGGGGGGGCACCGGGGAGCTGTTTTTT
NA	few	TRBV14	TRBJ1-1	CASSQDKGILNTEAFF	TGTGCCAGCAGCCAAGATAAGGGAATTCTGAACACTGAAGCTTTCTTT
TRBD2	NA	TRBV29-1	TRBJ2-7	CSVTSGGYEQYF	TGCAGCGTGACTAGCGGGGGGTACGAGCAGTACTTC
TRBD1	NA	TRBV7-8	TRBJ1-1	CASSFQGARGNTEAFF	TGTGCCAGCAGCTTCCAGGGGGCAAGGGGGAACACTGAAGCTTTCTTT
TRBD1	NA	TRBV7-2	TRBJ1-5	CASSYLKGAYQPQHF	TGTGCCAGCAGCTACCTTAAGGGGGCTTATCAGCCCCAGCATTTT
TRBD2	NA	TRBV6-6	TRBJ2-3	CASSLTGGSTDTQYF	TGTGCCAGCAGTCTAACGGGAGGGAGCACAGATACGCAGTATTTT
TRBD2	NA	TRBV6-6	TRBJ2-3	CASTGGLAGPAAQYF	TGTGCCAGCACGGGGGGACTAGCGGGTCCCGCGGCGCAGTATTTT
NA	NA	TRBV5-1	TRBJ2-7	CASSLGTLNYEQYF	TGCGCCAGCAGCTTGGGGACTTTAAACTACGAGCAGTACTTC
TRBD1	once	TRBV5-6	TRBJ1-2	CASSPGGKGYTF	TGTGCCAGCAGCCCAGGGGGTAAGGGCTACACCTTC
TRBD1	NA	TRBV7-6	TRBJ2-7	CASSSGTAGEQYF	TGTGCCAGCAGCTCTGGGACAGCAGGAGAGCAGTACTTC
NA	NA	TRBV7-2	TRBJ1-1	CASSLQPNTEAFF	TGTGCCAGCAGCTTACAGCCTAACACTGAAGCTTTCTTT
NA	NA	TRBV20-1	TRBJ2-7	CSAPSKYEQYF	TGCAGTGCCCCCTCTAAATACGAGCAGTACTTC
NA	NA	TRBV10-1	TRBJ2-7	CASSEDGHYEQYF	TGCGCCAGCAGCGAGGACGGACACTACGAGCAGTACTTC
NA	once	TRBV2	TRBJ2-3	CASSDLPGATTDTQYF	TGTGCCAGCAGTGATCTCCCTGGGGCTACCACAGATACGCAGTATTTT
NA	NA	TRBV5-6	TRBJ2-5	CASNPGGGEETQYF	TGTGCCAGCAATCCGGGAGGGGGCGAAGAGACCCAGTACTTC
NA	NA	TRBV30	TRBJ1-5	CAWTRAGPNQPQHF	TGTGCCTGGACCCGAGCAGGGCCCAATCAGCCCCAGCATTTT
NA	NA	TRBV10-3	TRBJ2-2	CAIRAWGQNTGELFF	TGTGCCATCAGAGCTTGGGGACAGAACACCGGGGAGCTGTTTTTT
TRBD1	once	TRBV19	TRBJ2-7	CASRGTGQHYEQYF	TGTGCCAGTAGAGGGACAGGCCAACACTACGAGCAGTACTTC
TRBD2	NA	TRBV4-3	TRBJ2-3	CASSPTSGGETDTQYF	TGCGCCAGCAGTCCAACTAGCGGGGGGGAGACAGATACGCAGTATTTT
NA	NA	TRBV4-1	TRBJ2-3	CASSQALPDTQYF	TGCGCCAGCAGCCAGGCTCTACCAGATACGCAGTATTTT
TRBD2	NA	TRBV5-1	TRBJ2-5	CASRRGEETQYF	TGCGCCAGCCGCCGGGGGGAAGAGACCCAGTACTTC
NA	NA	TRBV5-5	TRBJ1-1	CASRVTGNTEAFF	TGTGCCAGCAGGGTGACAGGGAACACTGAAGCTTTCTTT
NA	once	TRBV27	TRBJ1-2	CASSYKRGDSWGYTF	TGTGCCAGCAGTTATAAGAGGGGCGATTCTTGGGGCTACACCTTC
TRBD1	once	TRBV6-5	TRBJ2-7	CASSYLRQGGIYEQYF	TGTGCCAGCAGTTACCTACGACAGGGCGGCATCTACGAGCAGTACTTC
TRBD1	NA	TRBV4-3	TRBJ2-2	CASSQGTGGSGELFF	TGCGCCAGCAGCCAGGGGACAGGGGGATCCGGGGAGCTGTTTTTT
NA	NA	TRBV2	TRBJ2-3	CASRANTQYF	TGTGCCAGCAGGGCAAATACGCAGTATTTT
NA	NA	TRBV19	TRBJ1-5	CASGYSNQPQHF	TGTGCCAGTGGTTATAGCAATCAGCCCCAGCATTTT
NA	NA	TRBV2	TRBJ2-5	CASSVQLYQETQYF	TGTGCCAGCAGTGTTCAGTTGTACCAAGAGACCCAGTACTTC
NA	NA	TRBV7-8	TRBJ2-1	CASNAGNSYNEQFF	TGTGCCAGCAATGCCGGGAATTCCTACAATGAGCAGTTCTTC
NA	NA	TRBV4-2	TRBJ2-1	CASSQRPHQRASYNEQFF	TGTGCCAGCAGCCAACGGCCTCACCAGCGGGCCTCCTACAATGAGCAGTTCTTC
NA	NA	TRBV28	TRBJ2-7	CASSLPPGHEQYF	TGTGCCAGCAGTCTGCCACCGGGCCACGAGCAGTACTTC
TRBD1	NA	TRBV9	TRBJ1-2	CASSAGTGGPYGYTF	TGTGCCAGCAGCGCAGGGACAGGGGGACCCTATGGCTACACCTTC
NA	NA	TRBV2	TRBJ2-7	CASSQQGYEQYF	TGTGCCAGCAGTCAACAGGGTTACGAGCAGTACTTC
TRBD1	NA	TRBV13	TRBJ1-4	CASSSLRDSLSTNEKLFF	TGTGCCAGCAGCTCGCTCCGGGACAGCCTTTCGACTAATGAAAAACTGTTTTTT
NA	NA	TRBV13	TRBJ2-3	CASSKGVRRDEDTQYF	TGTGCCAGCAGCAAGGGGGTAAGGCGGGACGAGGATACGCAGTATTTT
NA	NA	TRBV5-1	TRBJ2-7	CASRPTVALDEQYF	TGCGCCAGCAGACCGACAGTGGCCCTCGACGAGCAGTACTTC
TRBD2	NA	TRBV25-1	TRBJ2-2	CASSAPGGRANTGELFF	TGTGCCAGCAGTGCTCCCGGCGGGAGGGCGAACACCGGGGAGCTGTTTTTT
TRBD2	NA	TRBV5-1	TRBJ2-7	CASSLLAGVESEQYF	TGCGCCAGCAGCTTGTTAGCGGGAGTTGAAAGCGAGCAGTACTTC
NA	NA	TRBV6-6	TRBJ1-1	CASSSRQDEAFF	TGTGCCAGCAGTTCCCGACAGGACGAAGCTTTCTTT
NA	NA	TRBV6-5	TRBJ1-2	CASSLGGEDGYTF	TGTGCCAGCAGTTTGGGGGGCGAGGATGGCTACACCTTC
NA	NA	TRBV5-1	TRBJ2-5	CASSFNGPIELETQYF	TGCGCCAGCAGCTTCAATGGGCCCATTGAGTTGGAGACCCAGTACTTC
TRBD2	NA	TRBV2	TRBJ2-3	CASSGGGRGADTQYF	TGTGCCAGCAGTGGTGGCGGGAGGGGGGCAGATACGCAGTATTTT
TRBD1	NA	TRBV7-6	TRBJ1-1	CASSTRTGDNTEAFF	TGTGCCAGCAGCACACGGACAGGTGATAACACTGAAGCTTTCTTT
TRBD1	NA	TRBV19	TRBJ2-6	CASSGGQGFSGANVLTF	TGTGCCAGTAGTGGAGGACAGGGCTTCTCTGGGGCCAACGTCCTGACTTTC
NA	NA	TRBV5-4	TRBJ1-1	CASSIEFTEAFF	TGTGCCAGCAGCATAGAATTCACTGAAGCTTTCTTT
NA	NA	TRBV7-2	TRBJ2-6	CASSASTAGANVLTF	TGTGCCAGCAGCGCCTCGACAGCTGGGGCCAACGTCCTGACTTTC
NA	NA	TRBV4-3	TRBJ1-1	CASSQGENTEAFF	TGCGCCAGCAGCCAAGGCGAGAACACTGAAGCTTTCTTT
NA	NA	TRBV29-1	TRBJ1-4	CSVKPPGEKLFF	TGCAGCGTTAAGCCCCCTGGAGAAAAACTGTTTTTT
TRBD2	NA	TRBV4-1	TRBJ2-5	CASSQDSSLSTAIAGELETQYF	TGCGCCAGCAGCCAAGATTCTTCCCTTTCCACGGCCATAGCGGGAGAACTAGAGACCCAGTACTTC
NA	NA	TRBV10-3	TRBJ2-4	CAISESAGAKNIQYF	TGTGCCATCAGTGAGTCAGCGGGAGCCAAAAACATTCAGTACTTC
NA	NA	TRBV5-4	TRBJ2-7	CASSLVGEYEQYF	TGTGCCAGCAGCTTGGTTGGGGAGTACGAGCAGTACTTC
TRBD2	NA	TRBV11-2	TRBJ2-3	CASSLVSGGRSTDTQYF	TGTGCCAGCAGCTTAGTGTCGGGCGGGAGGTCCACAGATACGCAGTATTTT